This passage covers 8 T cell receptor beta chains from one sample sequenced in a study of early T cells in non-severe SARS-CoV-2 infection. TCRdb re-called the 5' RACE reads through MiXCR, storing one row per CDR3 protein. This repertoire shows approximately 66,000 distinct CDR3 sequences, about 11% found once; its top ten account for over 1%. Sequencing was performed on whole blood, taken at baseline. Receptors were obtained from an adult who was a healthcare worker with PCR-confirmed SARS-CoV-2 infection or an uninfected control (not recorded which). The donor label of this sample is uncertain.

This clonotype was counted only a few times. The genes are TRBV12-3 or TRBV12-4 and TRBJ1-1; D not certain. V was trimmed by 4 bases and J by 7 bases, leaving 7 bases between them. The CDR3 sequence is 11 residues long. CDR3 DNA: TGTGCCAGCAGTTCGACCTTTGAAGCTTTCTTT. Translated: CASSSTFEAFF.

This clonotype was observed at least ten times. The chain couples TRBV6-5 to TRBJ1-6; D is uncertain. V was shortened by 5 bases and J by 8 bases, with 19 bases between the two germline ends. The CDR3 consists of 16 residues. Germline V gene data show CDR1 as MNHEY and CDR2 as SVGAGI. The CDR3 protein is CASSMGPGTRDSPLHF. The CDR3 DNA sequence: TGTGCCAGCAGTATGGGTCCAGGAACACGGGATTCACCCCTCCACTTT.

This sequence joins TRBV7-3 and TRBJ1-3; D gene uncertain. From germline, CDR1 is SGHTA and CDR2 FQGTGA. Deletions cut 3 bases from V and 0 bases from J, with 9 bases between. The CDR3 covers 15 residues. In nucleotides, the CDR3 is TGTGCCAGCAGCTTCCCGTTGGGCTCTGGAAACACCATATATTTT. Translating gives CASSFPLGSGNTIYF.

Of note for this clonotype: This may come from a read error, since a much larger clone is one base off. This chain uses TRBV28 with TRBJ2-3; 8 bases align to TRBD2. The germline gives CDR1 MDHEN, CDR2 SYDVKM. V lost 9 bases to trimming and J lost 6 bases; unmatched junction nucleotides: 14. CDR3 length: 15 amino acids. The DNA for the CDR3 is TGTGCCAGTAGAGCGGGGGCCCCGCAAGGGGATACGCAGTATTTT. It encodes CASRAGAPQGDTQYF.

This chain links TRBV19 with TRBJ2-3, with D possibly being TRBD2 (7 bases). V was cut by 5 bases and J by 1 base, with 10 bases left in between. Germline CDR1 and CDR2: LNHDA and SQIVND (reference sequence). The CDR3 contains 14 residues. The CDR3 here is CASSGGARTDTQYF. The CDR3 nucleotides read TGTGCCAGTAGTGGGGGGGCCCGCACAGATACGCAGTATTTT.

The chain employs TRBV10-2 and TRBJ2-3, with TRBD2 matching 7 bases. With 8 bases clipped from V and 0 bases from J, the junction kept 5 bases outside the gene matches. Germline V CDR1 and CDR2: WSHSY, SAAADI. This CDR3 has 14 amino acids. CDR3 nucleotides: TGCGCCAGCCGGACTAGGAAAAGCACAGATACGCAGTATTTT. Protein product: CASRTRKSTDTQYF.

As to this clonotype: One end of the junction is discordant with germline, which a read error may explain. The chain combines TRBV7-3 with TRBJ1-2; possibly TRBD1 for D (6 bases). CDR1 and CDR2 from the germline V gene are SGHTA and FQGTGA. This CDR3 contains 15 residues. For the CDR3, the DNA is TGTGCCAGCAGCTTGGCCGAAGGGACAACCCATGGCTATACCTTC. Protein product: CASSLAEGTTHGYTF.

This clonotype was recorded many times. CDR3 in DNA: TGTGCCTGGAGTGTAGTCTTCCAATCTCTCCTCACAGATACGCAGTATTTT. It yields the protein CAWSVVFQSLLTDTQYF. The V call is TRBV30, the J call TRBJ2-3; D gene unclear. The germline V gene encodes CDR1 GTSNPN and CDR2 SVGIG (reference sequence). V dropped 0 bases and J dropped 2 bases, with 18 bases sitting between them. The CDR3 spans 17 residues.